A selection of T cell receptor beta chains follows, all from one sample in a study of cytomegalovirus exposure and HLA in healthy donors. Here immunoSEQ multiplex PCR was the method, and the copy in TCRdb shows in-frame clones only, minus some. The sample lists roughly 150,000 clones, 70% to 90% occurring once. The sequenced sample was PBMCs. Receptor source: a woman under 30 in good health and CMV-seropositive. Both conserved end residues are part of each CDR3. D genes are given only for firm matches. The size entry is marked missing in some rows and otherwise reads once, few, many or a size class.

clone_size j_call v_call d_call cdr3_nt cdr3_aa
. TRBJ1-2 TRBV6-5 . TGTGCCAGCAGGCAACAGGGAGAGGGTGGCTACACCTTC CASRQQGEGGYTF
once TRBJ2-4 TRBV7-9 TRBD2 TGTGCCAGCAGCTTCGGGACTAGCGGGACATACTTC CASSFGTSGTYF
. TRBJ2-7 TRBV7-3 TRBD2 TGTGCCAGCAGCTTAGCCGGGACTAGGGACACCTACGAGCAGTACTTC CASSLAGTRDTYEQYF
. TRBJ1-4 TRBV18 TRBD1 TGTGCCAGCTCACCGGGACAGGGAGAAGAAAAACTGTTTTTT CASSPGQGEEKLFF
. TRBJ1-5 TRBV11-2 TRBD1 TGTGCCAGCAGCTCCCGGGACCGGACAGGGGTCAATCAGCCCCAGCATTTT CASSSRDRTGVNQPQHF
. TRBJ2-3 TRBV5-1 TRBD2 TGCGCCAGCGCCCCTAGCGGGTTACGGGATACGCAGTATTTT CASAPSGLRDTQYF
. TRBJ1-3 TRBV7-9 . TGTGCCAGCAGCTCAACAGGAAGGTTCGGAAACACCATATATTTT CASSSTGRFGNTIYF
. TRBJ2-7 TRBV7-3 TRBD2 TGTGCCAGCAGCTTATCGGAGGGAGGGTCCTACGAGCAGTACTTC CASSLSEGGSYEQYF
. TRBJ2-7 TRBV18 TRBD1 TGTGCCAGCTCACCAGGGACAGCCACCTACGAGCAGTACTTC CASSPGTATYEQYF
. TRBJ1-2 TRBV2 TRBD1 TGTGCCACCCGGACAGGGCTCTATGGCTACACCTTC CATRTGLYGYTF
. TRBJ2-3 TRBV6-6 TRBD2 TGTGCCAGCAGTTACTCACGCGGGAGAGCACAGGATACGCAGTATTTT CASSYSRGRAQDTQYF
. TRBJ1-5 TRBV2 TRBD1 TGTGCCAGCATGGTGGGGACAGGGGGTCAGCCCCAGCATTTT CASMVGTGGQPQHF
once TRBJ2-7 TRBV25-1 . TGTGCCAGCAGCCAACTGGACGAGCAGTACTTC CASSQLDEQYF
. TRBJ2-1 TRBV7-2 . TGTGCCAGCAGCGTGGTTAGTGAGCAGTTCTTC CASSVVSEQFF
once TRBJ1-3 TRBV2 . TGTGCCAGCAGTGAGGGAGGGCTTGGTGGAAACACCATATATTTT CASSEGGLGGNTIYF
. TRBJ2-7 TRBV30 TRBD2 TGTGCCTGGGGGACTAGCGGGGTAATCGAGCAGTACTTC CAWGTSGVIEQYF
once TRBJ2-1 TRBV5-4 TRBD2 TGTGCCAGCAGCTTTTTGCCTAGCGGGAGTTATCGGTTCTTC CASSFLPSGSYRFF
. TRBJ2-5 TRBV2 . TGTGCCAGCAATAGGGGCCCCCTACAAGAGACCCAGTACTTC CASNRGPLQETQYF
. TRBJ2-4 TRBV30 TRBD2 TGTGCCTGGAGCCCGGGACTAGCGGGAGGAAACATTCAGTACTTC CAWSPGLAGGNIQYF
. TRBJ2-3 TRBV6-1 . TGTGCCAGCAGTGTGGGAGGGGGTTCAGATACGCAGTATTTT CASSVGGGSDTQYF
. TRBJ2-7 TRBV5-1 TRBD2 TGCGCCAGCAGCTTGGTAGCGGGGACCTACGAGCAGTACTTC CASSLVAGTYEQYF
. TRBJ2-7 TRBV11-3 . TGTGCCAGCAGCTTAGATCTAGCAGACGAGCAGTACTTC CASSLDLADEQYF
. TRBJ2-1 TRBV29-1 . TGCAGCGTTGAAATCTTTAGGCTAGCGCATGAGCAGTTCTTC CSVEIFRLAHEQFF
. TRBJ1-2 TRBV6-5 . TGTGCCAGCAGTTATTCGGACAAAAACTATGGCTACACCTTC CASSYSDKNYGYTF
. TRBJ1-1 TRBV18 . TGTGCCAGCTCACCAAGGATCCGCTCGGACGGGGGGGCGAGAACTGAAGCTTTCTTT CASSPRIRSDGGARTEAFF
. TRBJ2-5 TRBV10-2 TRBD2 TGCGCCAGCAGTTATCAGCGGGAGGTTTTAGAGACCCAGTACTTC CASSYQREVLETQYF
once TRBJ2-2 TRBV7-3 TRBD2 TGTGCCAGCAGTCCGGGACTAGCGGGCACCGGGGAGCTGTTTTTT CASSPGLAGTGELFF
. TRBJ2-7 TRBV11-2 TRBD1 TGTGCCAGCAGCCCGACCCGCCGGGACAGGGGACAAACCTACGAGCAGTACTTC CASSPTRRDRGQTYEQYF
. TRBJ2-3 TRBV9 . TGTGCCAGCAGCATAAGAGACATAGAAGCCGCAGATACGCAGTATTTT CASSIRDIEAADTQYF
. TRBJ2-1 TRBV11-1 TRBD2 TGTGCCAGCAGCTTAGTGCTAGCGGGAGGTGGTGATGAGCAGTTCTTC CASSLVLAGGGDEQFF
. TRBJ2-7 TRBV5-6 TRBD2 TGTGCCAGCAGCTTCGATATGGCGGGAGTATCTCCTCGCGAGCAGTACTTC CASSFDMAGVSPREQYF
. TRBJ1-2 TRBV5-1 . TGCGCCAGCAGCTTGGAACGGTCTGATTACACCTTC CASSLERSDYTF
. TRBJ1-5 TRBV10-2 . TGCGCCAGCAGTGATGGCTTACCCCAGCCCCAGCATTTT CASSDGLPQPQHF
. TRBJ2-3 TRBV9 . TGTGCCAGCAGCGTAGCTACAGACGGGGCAGATACGCAGTATTTT CASSVATDGADTQYF
. TRBJ1-1 TRBV2 . TGTGCCAGCAGTGTCGGTGGAGACACTGAAGCTTTCTTT CASSVGGDTEAFF
. TRBJ2-1 TRBV5-4 . TGTGCCAGCAGCTCGGGACATCTCATCCAATCCGGGCAGTTCTTC CASSSGHLIQSGQFF
. TRBJ2-7 TRBV29-1 TRBD2 TGCAGCGTCCGTAGTGGGCTAGCGGGAGGTAACGACGAGCAGTACTTC CSVRSGLAGGNDEQYF
. TRBJ2-7 TRBV11-1 . TGTGCCAGCAGCTTAGCTACGGGAGCGCGCGAGCAGTACTTC CASSLATGAREQYF
. TRBJ2-7 TRBV28 TRBD2 TGTGCCAGCAGTGTCGTCTGGGAGGGGACCTACGAGCAGTACTTC CASSVVWEGTYEQYF
. TRBJ2-1 TRBV21-1 . TGTGCCAGCAGCAATCGCGGGGGGAACAATGAGCAGTTCTTC CASSNRGGNNEQFF
. TRBJ2-5 TRBV29-1 TRBD1 TGCAGCGTCGACAGGGGGCGCGAGACCCAGTACTTC CSVDRGRETQYF